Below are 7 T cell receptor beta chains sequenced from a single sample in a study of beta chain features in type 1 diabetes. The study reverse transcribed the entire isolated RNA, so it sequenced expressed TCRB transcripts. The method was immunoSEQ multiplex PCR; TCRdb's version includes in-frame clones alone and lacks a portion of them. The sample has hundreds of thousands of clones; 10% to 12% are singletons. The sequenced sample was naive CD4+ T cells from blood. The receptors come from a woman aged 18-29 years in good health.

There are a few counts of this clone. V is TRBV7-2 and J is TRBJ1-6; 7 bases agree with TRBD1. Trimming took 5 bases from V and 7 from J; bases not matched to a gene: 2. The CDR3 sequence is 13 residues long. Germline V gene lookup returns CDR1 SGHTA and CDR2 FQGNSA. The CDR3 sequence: CASSVDRNSPLHF. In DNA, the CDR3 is TGTGCCAGCAGCGTGGACAGGAATTCACCCCTCCACTTT.

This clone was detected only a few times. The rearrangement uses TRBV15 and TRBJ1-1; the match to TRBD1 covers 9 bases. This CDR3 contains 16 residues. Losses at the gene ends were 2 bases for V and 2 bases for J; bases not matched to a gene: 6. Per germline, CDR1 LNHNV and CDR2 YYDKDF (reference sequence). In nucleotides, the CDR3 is TGTGCCACCAGCAGATACCGGGACAGGGTTAACACTGAAGCTTTCTTT. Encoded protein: CATSRYRDRVNTEAFF.

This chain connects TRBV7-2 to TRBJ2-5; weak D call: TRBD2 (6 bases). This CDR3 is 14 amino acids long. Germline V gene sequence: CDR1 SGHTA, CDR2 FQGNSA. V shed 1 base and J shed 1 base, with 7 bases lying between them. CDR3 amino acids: CASSLDGGQETQYF. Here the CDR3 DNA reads TGTGCCAGCAGCTTAGACGGGGGCCAAGAGACCCAGTACTTC.

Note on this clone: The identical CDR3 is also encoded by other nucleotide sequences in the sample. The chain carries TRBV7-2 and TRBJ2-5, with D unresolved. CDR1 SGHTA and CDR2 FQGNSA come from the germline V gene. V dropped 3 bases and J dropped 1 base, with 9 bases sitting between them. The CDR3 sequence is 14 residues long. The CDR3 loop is CASSLGRRQETQYF. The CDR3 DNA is TGTGCCAGCAGCTTGGGTCGCCGCCAAGAGACCCAGTACTTC.

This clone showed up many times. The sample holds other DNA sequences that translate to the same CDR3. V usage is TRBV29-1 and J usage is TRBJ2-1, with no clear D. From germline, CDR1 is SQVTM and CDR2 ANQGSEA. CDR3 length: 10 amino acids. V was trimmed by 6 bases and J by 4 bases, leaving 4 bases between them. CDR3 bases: TGCAGCGTCAAATACAATGAGCAGTTCTTC. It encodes CSVKYNEQFF.

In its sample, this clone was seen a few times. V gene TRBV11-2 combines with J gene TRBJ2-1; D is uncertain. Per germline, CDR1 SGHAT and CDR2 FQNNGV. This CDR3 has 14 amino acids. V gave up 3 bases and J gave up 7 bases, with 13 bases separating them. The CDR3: CASSFIQQWNEQFF. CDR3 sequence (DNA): TGTGCCAGCAGCTTTATTCAGCAGTGGAATGAGCAGTTCTTC.

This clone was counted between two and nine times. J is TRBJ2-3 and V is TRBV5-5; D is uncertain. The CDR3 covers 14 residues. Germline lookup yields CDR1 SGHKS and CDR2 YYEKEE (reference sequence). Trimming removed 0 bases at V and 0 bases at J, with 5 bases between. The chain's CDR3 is CASSLVKSTDTQYF. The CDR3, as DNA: TGTGCCAGCAGCTTGGTCAAGAGCACAGATACGCAGTATTTT.